The TCR beta chain described here comes from a study of blood T cell repertoires in COVID-19. As for the study in general: Spain, Italy and the United States supplied samples that represented acute and convalescent COVID-19. PBMCs, B-cell-depleted T cells, or T cells were the source of the cDNA or gDNA that made up the material.

CDR1 SGHVS and CDR2 FQNEAQ come from the germline V gene. This CDR3 is 15 amino acids long. The V and J ends lost 0 bases and 3 bases, in that order; junction bases with no gene match: 1. Methods used by the authors: Amplified reference gene primers provided the basis for estimating nucleated cell counts. The method was immunoSEQ multiplex PCR; TCRdb's version includes in-frame clones alone and lacks a portion of them. V and J calls plus clone size are reproduced from that table; the DNA served to infer D and trimming. Of roughly 59,000 clones listed, around 79% were seen once; the top ten hold nearly 10%.

V usage is TRBV7-8 and J usage is TRBJ2-7; 11 bases map to TRBD2. What was sequenced was peripheral blood. The TCR was taken from a human donor in a cohort sampled during active COVID-19. CDR3 in amino acids: CASSLAGTSGYEQYF. In nucleotides, the CDR3 is TGTGCCAGCAGCTTAGCCGGGACTAGCGGCTACGAGCAGTACTTC.